A single sample is the source of the 22 T cell receptor beta chains below, sequenced in a study of PD-L1 blockade in urothelial cancer. Produced via immunoSEQ multiplex PCR; TCRdb's table is partial and in-frame only. Of around 80,000 clones listed, 75% to 90% are singletons. This specimen consisted of PBMCs, obtained around atezolizumab (anti-PD-L1) treatment. All receptors derive from a woman in her 70s with urothelial cancer.

The V and J genes are TRBV19 and TRBJ2-7; TRBD1 aligns across 7 bases. The CDR3 contains 14 residues. Germline V gives CDR1 LNHDA, CDR2 SQIVND (reference sequence). The V segment lost 3 bases and the J segment 3 bases; nucleotides outside the gene matches: 5. The CDR3 DNA is TGTGCCAGTAGTATCGGGGCAGGGGGCTACGAGCAGTACTTC. Translating it yields CASSIGAGGYEQYF.

The chain combines TRBV18 with TRBJ2-7, with 13 bases that match TRBD2. Germline lookup yields CDR1 KGHSH and CDR2 LQKENI. The length of the CDR3 is 17 residues. The J segment lost 3 bases and the V segment lost 5 bases, leaving 10 bases of the junction unmatched. CDR3 protein: CASSSLPGLAGIYEQYF. The CDR3 DNA reads as TGTGCCAGCTCATCCTTACCGGGACTAGCGGGGATCTACGAGCAGTACTTC.

This clone was counted between two and nine times. The J gene is TRBJ2-1, the V gene TRBV25-1, with TRBD1 matching over 10 bases. CDR1 and CDR2 (germline): MGHDK, SYGVNS. The ends lost 6 bases at V and 3 bases at J; junction bases unmatched: 2. The CDR3 sequence is 14 residues long. DNA of the CDR3: TGTGCCAGCAGCAGGACAGGGGGCTACAATGAGCAGTTCTTC. Translating gives CASSRTGGYNEQFF.

The table lists this clone with a few counts. V usage is TRBV9 and J usage is TRBJ1-6; 8 positions match TRBD1. From germline, CDR1 is SGDLS and CDR2 YYNGEE. The CDR3 totals 17 residues. V lost 4 bases, J lost 7 bases, and 13 bases stayed unmatched. CDR3 sequence: CASSPVDRALLNSPLHF. CDR3 coding DNA: TGTGCCAGCAGCCCCGTGGACAGGGCCCTTCTGAATTCACCCCTCCACTTT. Filled out from reference TRBV9 and TRBJ1-6, the complete variable domain reads DSGVTQTPKHLITATGQRVTLRCSPRSGDLSVYWYQQSLDQGLQFLIQYYNGEERAKGNILERFSAQQFPDLHSELNLSSLELGDSALYFCASSPVDRALLNSPLHFGNGTRLTVT.

This clone was detected only once. The rearrangement uses TRBV2 and TRBJ2-1; 10 bases align to TRBD2. V lost 5 bases and J lost 7; bases outside the gene matches: 8. The CDR3 runs 15 residues. Germline CDR1 reads SNHLY; CDR2 reads FYNNEI. The CDR3: CASSLGLAGVNEQFF. The CDR3 nucleotides read TGTGCCAGCAGTCTTGGGCTAGCGGGAGTTAATGAGCAGTTCTTC.

This rearrangement joins TRBV11-2 to TRBJ1-2; 12 nucleotides agree with TRBD1. In germline, CDR1 is SGHAT, CDR2 FQNNGV. V trimming: 4 bases; J trimming: 3 bases; junction bases outside the gene matches: 6. CDR3 length: 16 residues. The CDR3 region is CASSSLRDRGHYGYTF. The DNA of the CDR3 is TGTGCCAGCAGCTCCTTGCGGGACAGGGGGCACTATGGCTACACCTTC. Supplemented by reference TRBV11-2 and TRBJ1-2, the full variable domain reads EAGVAQSPRYKIIEKRQSVAFWCNPISGHATLYWYQQILGQGPKLLIQFQNNGVVDDSQLPKDRFSAERLKGVDSTLKIQPAKLEDSAVYLCASSSLRDRGHYGYTFGSGTRLTVV.

This rearrangement joins TRBV25-1 to TRBJ2-1, with 11 bases fitting TRBD2. CDR1 and CDR2 (germline): MGHDK, SYGVNS. There are 15 residues in the CDR3. V shed 1 base and J 5 bases; nucleotides not matched to a gene: 1. CDR3 DNA: TGTGCCAGCAGTGAATGGGGACTAGCGGACAATGAGCAGTTCTTC. This codes for CASSEWGLADNEQFF.

The V and J genes are TRBV28 and TRBJ2-3; the D is unclear. The V end lost 5 bases, the J end lost 3 bases, and 18 bases lay between the germline ends. CDR1 is MDHEN, CDR2 SYDVKM, per germline. The CDR3 loop spans 16 amino acids. The CDR3 region is CASSHGAEIGTDTQYF. As DNA, the CDR3 is TGTGCCAGCAGTCACGGCGCGGAGATTGGGACAGATACGCAGTATTTT.

Only one count was recorded for this clone. V usage is TRBV27 and J usage is TRBJ2-1; TRBD2 matches at 13 bases. Germline CDR1 and CDR2: MNHEY and SMNVEV (reference sequence). The junction had 10 bases not matched to a gene; V was cut back by 6 bases and J by 2 bases. The length of the CDR3 is 18 residues. The CDR3 bases are TGTGCCAGCAGCAAAGGACTAGCGGGAGAGGTGGCCTACAATGAGCAGTTCTTC. It is translated as CASSKGLAGEVAYNEQFF.

The J gene is TRBJ1-2, the V gene TRBV5-5; 9 nucleotides line up with TRBD1. Germline CDR1 is SGHKS and CDR2 is YYEKEE (reference sequence). The CDR3 consists of 14 residues. J gave up 6 bases and V 6 bases, and 9 bases lay outside the gene matches. The CDR3 sequence: CASIRGQGVHGYTF. The CDR3 bases are TGTGCCAGCATAAGGGGACAGGGTGTGCATGGCTACACCTTC.

J is TRBJ1-2 and V is TRBV18, with TRBD1 identical over 9 bases. The germline gives CDR1 KGHSH, CDR2 LQKENI. This CDR3 is 14 amino acids long. V lost 4 bases to trimming and J lost 2 bases; unmatched junction nucleotides: 2. CDR3 bases: TGTGCCAGCTCACGACAGGGGGTGAACTATGGCTACACCTTC. This codes for CASSRQGVNYGYTF.

The chain uses TRBV7-2 and TRBJ1-5; possible D gene TRBD1, 5 bases. V lost 4 bases and J lost 6, with 10 bases in between. Germline lookup yields CDR1 SGHTA and CDR2 FQGNSA. This CDR3 has 13 amino acids. CDR3 nucleotides: TGTGCCAGCAGCTATCAGGGAAGTCAGCCCCAGCATTTT. Its translation: CASSYQGSQPQHF. The whole variable domain, remainder taken from reference TRBV7-2 and TRBJ1-5, is GAGVSQSPSNKVTEKGKDVELRCDPISGHTALYWYRQSLGQGLEFLIYFQGNSAPDKSGLPSDRFSAERTGGSVSTLTIQRTQQEDSAVYLCASSYQGSQPQHFGDGTRLSIL.

This clone occurred once. This chain connects TRBV6-1 to TRBJ1-5; 8 bases map to TRBD1. Looked up from germline, CDR1 is MNHNS and CDR2 is SASEGT. The CDR3 is 15 amino acids. J gave up 6 bases and V 4 bases, and 8 bases lay outside the gene matches. CDR3 sequence reads: CASSAHGTGGQPQHF. In DNA form, the CDR3 reads TGTGCCAGCAGTGCCCACGGGACAGGAGGTCAGCCCCAGCATTTT.

This chain links TRBV29-1 with TRBJ2-1; 7 positions agree with TRBD2. Germline assignment: CDR1 SQVTM and CDR2 ANQGSEA. The CDR3 covers 14 residues. V lost 1 base and J lost 1; bases outside the gene matches: 1. CDR3 residues: CSVEAGGSYNEQFF. The CDR3 DNA sequence: TGCAGCGTTGAAGCGGGAGGATCCTACAATGAGCAGTTCTTC.

The chain links TRBV27 to TRBJ1-1, with 7 bases that match TRBD1. Germline CDR1 MNHEY, CDR2 SMNVEV (reference sequence). This CDR3 has 13 amino acids. Germline trimming cut 6 bases from V and 10 bases from J; bases unmatched to any gene: 11. The CDR3 here is CASSNQGGRLAFF. CDR3 in DNA: TGTGCCAGCAGCAACCAGGGGGGTCGGCTAGCTTTCTTT.

The chain is built from TRBV6-1 and TRBJ2-5; the D gene is possibly TRBD2 (7 bases). Between the trimmed V and J ends, which lost 6 bases and 2 bases, there was a span of 16 bases. The CDR3 sequence is 15 residues long. Looked up from germline, CDR1 is MNHNS and CDR2 is SASEGT. The CDR3 protein is CASRAGAGPQETQYF. CDR3 sequence (DNA): TGTGCCAGCAGGGCGGGGGCGGGGCCTCAAGAGACCCAGTACTTC.

The chain recombines TRBV6-4 with TRBJ2-2; 13 bases map to TRBD2. The length of the CDR3 is 17 residues. Germline V CDR1 and CDR2: MRHNA, SNTAGT. The ends lost 10 bases at V and 3 bases at J; junction bases unmatched: 11. The CDR3 coding sequence is TGTGCCAATTCGACCGGACTAGCGGGAGTTCACACCGGGGAGCTGTTTTTT. It is translated as CANSTGLAGVHTGELFF.

The J gene is TRBJ2-3, the V gene TRBV6-6, with 9 nucleotides matching TRBD2. Germline lookup yields CDR1 MNHNY and CDR2 SVGAGI (reference sequence). V gave up 6 bases and J gave up 2 bases; unmatched junction bases: 6. This CDR3 region has 15 residues. CDR3 region: CASRPAGGITDTQYF. The DNA for the CDR3 is TGTGCCAGCAGGCCAGCGGGGGGAATCACAGATACGCAGTATTTT.

This chain connects TRBV19 to TRBJ2-1; D possibly corresponds to TRBD2 (6 bases). The CDR3 has 15 residues. V was trimmed by 1 base and J by 4 bases, leaving 11 bases between them. Germline CDR1 and CDR2: LNHDA and SQIVND (reference sequence). This CDR3 is CASSIGRGGYNEQFF. The CDR3 DNA reads TGTGCCAGTAGTATAGGGAGGGGTGGGTACAATGAGCAGTTCTTC.

The rearrangement joins TRBV9 to TRBJ2-1; D not resolved. Trimming removed 0 bases from V and 0 bases from J, with 13 bases in between. Looked up from germline, CDR1 is SGDLS and CDR2 is YYNGEE. CDR3 size: 17 residues. CDR3 residues: CASSVALWASSYNEQFF. The CDR3 nucleotides are TGTGCCAGCAGCGTAGCACTTTGGGCGAGCTCCTACAATGAGCAGTTCTTC.

V and J are TRBV6-6 and TRBJ1-5, with a weak D call TRBD1 (6 bases). This CDR3 has 14 amino acids. Trimming removed 6 bases at V and 1 base at J, with 10 bases between. Germline V gene data show CDR1 as MNHNY and CDR2 as SVGAGI (reference sequence). The CDR3 protein is CASSYTGSNQPQHF. The CDR3 nucleotides read TGTGCCAGCAGCTATACAGGGAGCAATCAGCCCCAGCATTTT.

This chain links TRBV25-1 with TRBJ1-1; D remains unclear. CDR1 is MGHDK, CDR2 SYGVNS, per germline. The germline V and J ends were trimmed by 4 bases and 0 bases, with 6 bases remaining between them. This CDR3 comprises 13 residues. The CDR3 DNA reads TGTGCCAGCAGTGTCCAGTTGAACACTGAAGCTTTCTTT. Translation: CASSVQLNTEAFF.